This is a list of T cell receptor beta chains from one sample in a study of OX40 agonist ivuxolimab in advanced cancers. The assay was immunoSEQ multiplex PCR, and TCRdb's table has in-frame clones only and misses some. The sample has 35,000 to 50,000 clones; about 90% are singletons. This material consisted of CD4+ or CD8+ T cells sorted from blood, taken in a trial of the OX40 agonist ivuxolimab. Every receptor here comes from an adult with an advanced solid tumor such as melanoma, head and neck, liver or kidney cancer. Each CDR3 is given with its conserved first and last residue. A D gene is named only where the DNA matches it firmly. Where a row states a size, it is once, few, many or the class of an expanded clone; other rows omit it.

d_gene	v_gene	len	j_gene	abundance	CDR3aa	CDR3nt
.	TRBV4-1	13	TRBJ1-4	few	CASNVDPNEKLFF	TGCGCCAGCAACGTTGACCCAAATGAAAAACTGTTTTTT
TRBD2	TRBV7-9	12	TRBJ2-7	.	CALGLAGSEQYF	TGTGCCTTGGGACTAGCGGGATCCGAGCAGTACTTC
.	TRBV9	15	TRBJ1-5	.	CASSQGAISNQPQHF	TGTGCCAGCAGCCAAGGCGCCATCAGCAATCAGCCCCAGCATTTT
TRBD1	TRBV19	15	TRBJ2-5	.	CASSIRQGARETQYF	TGTGCCAGTAGTATCCGGCAGGGGGCTCGAGAGACCCAGTACTTC
.	TRBV9	16	TRBJ2-1	.	CASSVASGRPGNEQFF	TGTGCCAGCAGCGTAGCTTCGGGGCGCCCCGGCAATGAGCAGTTCTTC
.	TRBV5-4	13	TRBJ2-1	.	CASSTDDYNEQFF	TGTGCCAGCAGCACCGACGACTACAATGAGCAGTTCTTC
TRBD2	TRBV5-4	14	TRBJ2-1	.	CASSPRTSRNEQFF	TGTGCCAGCAGCCCCAGGACTAGCAGGAATGAGCAGTTCTTC
.	TRBV19	15	TRBJ1-4	.	CASSLQEGSYEKLFF	TGTGCCAGTAGTCTCCAGGAGGGGTCGTATGAAAAACTGTTTTTT
.	TRBV19	13	TRBJ1-1	.	CASSIGQNTEAFF	TGTGCCAGTAGTATCGGACAGAACACTGAAGCTTTCTTT
TRBD2	TRBV6-5	15	TRBJ2-7	.	CASSSGGRLLYEQYF	TGTGCCAGCAGTTCCGGCGGGAGGCTCCTCTACGAGCAGTACTTC
TRBD1	TRBV30	13	TRBJ2-7	.	CAWEDRVVYEQYF	TGTGCCTGGGAGGACAGGGTGGTCTACGAGCAGTACTTC
.	TRBV7-3	14	TRBJ2-3	.	CASSRGQSTDTQYF	TGTGCCAGCAGCCGCGGACAAAGCACAGATACGCAGTATTTT
TRBD1	TRBV6-5	15	TRBJ1-3	once	CASRKQGAQGNTIYF	TGTGCCAGCAGGAAACAGGGGGCGCAAGGAAACACCATATATTTT
.	TRBV19	13	TRBJ2-3	.	CASRGLTTDTQYF	TGTGCCAGTAGGGGTCTTACCACAGATACGCAGTATTTT
.	TRBV6-4	13	TRBJ2-7	.	CASPGPHSYEQYF	TGTGCCAGCCCGGGTCCGCACTCCTACGAGCAGTACTTC
.	TRBV28	15	TRBJ2-1	.	CASSSLGRGDNEQFF	TGTGCCAGCAGTTCGTTAGGGCGGGGAGACAATGAGCAGTTCTTC
.	TRBV7-3	13	TRBJ2-1	.	CASSETTFGEQFF	TGTGCCAGCAGTGAGACTACTTTCGGTGAGCAGTTCTTC
.	TRBV19	14	TRBJ2-7	.	CASIPPPQGHEQYF	TGTGCCAGTATCCCCCCCCCGCAGGGCCACGAGCAGTACTTC
TRBD2	TRBV5-1	16	TRBJ2-5	.	CASSVSSGGAAETQYF	TGCGCCAGCAGCGTTTCTAGCGGGGGGGCCGCCGAGACCCAGTACTTC
.	TRBV4-1	15	TRBJ1-2	.	CASSQFTPTNYGYTF	TGCGCCAGCAGCCAATTCACCCCTACTAACTATGGCTACACCTTC
.	TRBV19	12	TRBJ2-1	.	CASGGRYNEQFF	TGTGCCAGTGGGGGGAGGTACAATGAGCAGTTCTTC
.	TRBV6-5	14	TRBJ1-4	.	CASSSYPTNEKLFF	TGTGCCAGCAGTTCCTATCCAACTAATGAAAAACTGTTTTTT
.	TRBV15	16	TRBJ2-1	.	CATSRGRSPLRHEQFF	TGTGCCACCAGCAGAGGACGGTCCCCTTTGAGGCATGAGCAGTTCTTC
.	TRBV27	15	TRBJ1-2	.	CASSLGATGGHGYTF	TGTGCCAGCAGTTTAGGGGCGACGGGTGGGCATGGCTACACCTTC
.	TRBV6-4	15	TRBJ1-3	.	CASSYSAGDGNTIYF	TGTGCCAGCAGTTACTCTGCAGGGGATGGAAACACCATATATTTT
.	TRBV2	13	TRBJ2-1	.	CASSAQEYNEQFF	TGTGCCAGCAGTGCTCAAGAGTACAATGAGCAGTTCTTC